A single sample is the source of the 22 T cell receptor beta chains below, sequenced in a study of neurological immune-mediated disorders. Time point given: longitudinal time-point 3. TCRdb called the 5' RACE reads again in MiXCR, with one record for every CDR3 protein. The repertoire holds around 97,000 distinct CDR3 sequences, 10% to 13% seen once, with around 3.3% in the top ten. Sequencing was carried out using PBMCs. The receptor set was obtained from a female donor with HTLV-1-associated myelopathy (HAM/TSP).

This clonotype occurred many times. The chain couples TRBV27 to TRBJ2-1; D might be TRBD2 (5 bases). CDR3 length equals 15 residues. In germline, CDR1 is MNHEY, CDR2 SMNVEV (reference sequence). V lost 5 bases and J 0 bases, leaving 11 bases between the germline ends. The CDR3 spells CASSPGYSSYNEQFF. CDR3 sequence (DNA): TGTGCCAGCAGTCCGGGGTATAGCTCCTACAATGAGCAGTTCTTC.

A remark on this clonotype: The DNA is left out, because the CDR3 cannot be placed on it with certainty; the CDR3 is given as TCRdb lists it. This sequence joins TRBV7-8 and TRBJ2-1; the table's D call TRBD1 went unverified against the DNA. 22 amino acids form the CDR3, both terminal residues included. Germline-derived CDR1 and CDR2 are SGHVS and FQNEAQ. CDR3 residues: CASSFYICSAEDQGAVHNEQFF.

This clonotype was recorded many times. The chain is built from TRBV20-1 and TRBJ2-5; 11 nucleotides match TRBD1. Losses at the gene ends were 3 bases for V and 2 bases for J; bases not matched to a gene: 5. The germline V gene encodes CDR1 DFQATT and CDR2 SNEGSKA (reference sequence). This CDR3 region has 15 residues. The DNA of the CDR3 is TGCAGTGCTAGTGGACAGGGGGCGAGGCAAGAGACCCAGTACTTC. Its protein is CSASGQGARQETQYF.

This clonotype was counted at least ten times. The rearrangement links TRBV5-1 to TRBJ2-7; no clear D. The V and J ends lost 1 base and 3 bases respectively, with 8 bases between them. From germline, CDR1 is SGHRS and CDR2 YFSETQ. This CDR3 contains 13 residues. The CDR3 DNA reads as TGCGCCAGCAGCTTGTCGCTAAACTACGAGCAGTACTTC. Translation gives CASSLSLNYEQYF.

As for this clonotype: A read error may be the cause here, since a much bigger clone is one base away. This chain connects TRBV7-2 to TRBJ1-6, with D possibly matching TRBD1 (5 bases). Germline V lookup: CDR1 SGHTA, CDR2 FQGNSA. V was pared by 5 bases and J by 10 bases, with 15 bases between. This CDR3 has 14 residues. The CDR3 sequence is CASSTWGTRSPLHF. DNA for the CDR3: TGTGCCAGCAGCACCTGGGGGACGAGGTCACCCCTCCACTTT.

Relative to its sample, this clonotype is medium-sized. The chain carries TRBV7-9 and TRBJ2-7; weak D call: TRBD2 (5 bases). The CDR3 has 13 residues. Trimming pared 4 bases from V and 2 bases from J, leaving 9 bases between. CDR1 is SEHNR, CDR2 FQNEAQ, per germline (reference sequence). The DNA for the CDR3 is TGTGCCAGCAGCTCCGGGATTGCCTACGAGCAGTACTTC. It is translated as CASSSGIAYEQYF. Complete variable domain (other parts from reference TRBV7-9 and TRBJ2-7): DTGVSQNPRHKITKRGQNVTFRCDPISEHNRLYWYRQTLGQGPEFLTYFQNEAQLEKSRLLSDRFSAERPKGSFSTLEIQRTEQGDSAMYLCASSSGIAYEQYFGPGTRLTVT.

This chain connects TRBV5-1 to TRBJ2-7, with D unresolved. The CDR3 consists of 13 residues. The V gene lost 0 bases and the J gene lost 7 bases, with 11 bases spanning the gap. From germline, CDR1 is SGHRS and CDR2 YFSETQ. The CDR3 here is CASSLVIGWEQYF. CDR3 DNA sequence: TGCGCCAGCAGCTTGGTGATCGGCTGGGAGCAGTACTTC.

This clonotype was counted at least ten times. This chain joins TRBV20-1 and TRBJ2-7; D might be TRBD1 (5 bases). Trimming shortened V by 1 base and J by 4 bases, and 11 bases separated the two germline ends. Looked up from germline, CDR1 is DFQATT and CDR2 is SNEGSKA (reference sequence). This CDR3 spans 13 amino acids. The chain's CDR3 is CSARGGLDYEQYF. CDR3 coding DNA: TGCAGTGCTAGAGGGGGCTTGGATTACGAGCAGTACTTC.

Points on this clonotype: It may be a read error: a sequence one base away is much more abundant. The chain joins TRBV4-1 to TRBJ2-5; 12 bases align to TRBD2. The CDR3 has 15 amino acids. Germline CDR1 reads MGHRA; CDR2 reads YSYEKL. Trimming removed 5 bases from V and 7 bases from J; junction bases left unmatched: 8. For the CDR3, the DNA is TGCGCCAGCAGCGGGCTAGCGGGGGGGATGGTGACCCAGTACTTC. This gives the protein CASSGLAGGMVTQYF.

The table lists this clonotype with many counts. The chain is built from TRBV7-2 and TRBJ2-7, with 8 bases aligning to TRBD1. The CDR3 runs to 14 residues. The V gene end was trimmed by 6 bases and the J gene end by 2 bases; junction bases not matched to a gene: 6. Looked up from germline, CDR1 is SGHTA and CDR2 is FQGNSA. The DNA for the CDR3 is TGTGCCAGCAGTCAGAGGACAGGGACCTACGAGCAGTACTTC. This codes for CASSQRTGTYEQYF. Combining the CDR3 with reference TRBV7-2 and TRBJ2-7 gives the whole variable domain GAGVSQSPSNKVTEKGKDVELRCDPISGHTALYWYRQSLGQGLEFLIYFQGNSAPDKSGLPSDRFSAERTGGSVSTLTIQRTQQEDSAVYLCASSQRTGTYEQYFGPGTRLTVT.

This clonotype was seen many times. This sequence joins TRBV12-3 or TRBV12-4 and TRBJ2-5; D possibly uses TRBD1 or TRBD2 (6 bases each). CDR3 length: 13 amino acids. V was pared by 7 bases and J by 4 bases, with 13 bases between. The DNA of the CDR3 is TGTGCCAGCATCATAAGGGGGGTAGAGACCCAGTACTTC. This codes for CASIIRGVETQYF.

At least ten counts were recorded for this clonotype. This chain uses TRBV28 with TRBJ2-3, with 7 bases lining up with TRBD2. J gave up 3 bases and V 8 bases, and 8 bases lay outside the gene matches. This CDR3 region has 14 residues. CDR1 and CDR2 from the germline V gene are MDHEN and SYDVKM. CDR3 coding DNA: TGTGCCAGCCGAGGGTGGGGAGGGACAGATACGCAGTATTTT. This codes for CASRGWGGTDTQYF. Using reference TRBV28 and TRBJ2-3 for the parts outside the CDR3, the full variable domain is DVKVTQSSRYLVKRTGEKVFLECVQDMDHENMFWYRQDPGLGLRLIYFSYDVKMKEKGDIPEGYSVSREKKERFSLILESASTNQTSMYLCASRGWGGTDTQYFGPGTRLTVL.

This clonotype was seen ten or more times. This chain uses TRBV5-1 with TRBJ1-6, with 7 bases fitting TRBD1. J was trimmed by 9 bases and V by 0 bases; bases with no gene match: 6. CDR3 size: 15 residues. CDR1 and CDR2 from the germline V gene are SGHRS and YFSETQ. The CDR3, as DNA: TGCGCCAGCAGCTTGGACCCGAACAGGGGTTCACCCCTCCACTTT. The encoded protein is CASSLDPNRGSPLHF.

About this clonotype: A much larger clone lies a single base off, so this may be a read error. The CDR3 DNA reads as TGCGCCAGCAGCTTGGCGGGACAGGCGGCCGGGGAGCTGCTTTTT. Translating gives CASSLAGQAAGELLF. This chain joins TRBV5-1 and TRBJ2-2, with TRBD1 matching over 8 bases. Germline V gene lookup returns CDR1 SGHRS and CDR2 YFSETQ. This CDR3 is built from 15 residues.

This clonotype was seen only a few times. The CDR3 region has the DNA TGTGCCAGCAGTTTGACGCCCCGCTCCTACAATGAGCAGTTCTTC. Its protein is CASSLTPRSYNEQFF. The chain joins TRBV6-4 to TRBJ2-1; D call uncertain. The V and J ends lost 5 bases and 0 bases respectively, with 11 bases between them. The CDR3 runs 15 residues. Germline lookup yields CDR1 MRHNA and CDR2 SNTAGT.

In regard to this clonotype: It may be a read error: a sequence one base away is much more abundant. CDR3 DNA sequence: TGTGCCAGCAGCTTTAGAGAGGGCACCTACGAGCAGTACTTC. Its protein is CASSFREGTYEQYF. The rearrangement joins TRBV7-8 to TRBJ2-7, with D possibly being TRBD2 (5 bases). Looked up from germline, CDR1 is SGHVS and CDR2 is FQNEAQ. Between the trimmed V and J ends, which lost 3 bases and 2 bases, there was a span of 11 bases. The CDR3 is 14 amino acids. Supplemented by reference TRBV7-8 and TRBJ2-7, the full variable domain reads GAGVSQSPRYKVAKRGQDVALRCDPISGHVSLFWYQQALGQGPEFLTYFQNEAQLDKSGLPSDRFFAERPEGSVSTLKIQRTQQEDSAVYLCASSFREGTYEQYFGPGTRLTVT.

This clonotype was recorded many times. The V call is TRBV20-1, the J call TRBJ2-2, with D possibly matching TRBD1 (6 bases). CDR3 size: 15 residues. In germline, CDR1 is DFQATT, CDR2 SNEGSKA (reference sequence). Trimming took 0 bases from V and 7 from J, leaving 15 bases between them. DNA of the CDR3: TGCAGTGCTAGAGATTCCCAGGGGTGGAACGGGGAGCTGTTTTTT. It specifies CSARDSQGWNGELFF.

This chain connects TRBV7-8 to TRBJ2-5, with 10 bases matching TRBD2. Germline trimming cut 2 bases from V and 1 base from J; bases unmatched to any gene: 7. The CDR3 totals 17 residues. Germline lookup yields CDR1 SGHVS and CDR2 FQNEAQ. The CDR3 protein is CASSLSLAGAIQETQYF. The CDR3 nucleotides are TGTGCCAGCAGCTTAAGTCTAGCGGGGGCCATCCAAGAGACCCAGTACTTC.

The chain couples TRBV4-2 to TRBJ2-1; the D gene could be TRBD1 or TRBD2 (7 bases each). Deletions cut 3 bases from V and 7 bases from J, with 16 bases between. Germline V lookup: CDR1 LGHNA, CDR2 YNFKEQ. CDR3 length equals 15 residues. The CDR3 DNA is TGTGCCAGCAGCCAGAGAGGGGAGGGGGCAAATGAGCAGTTCTTC. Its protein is CASSQRGEGANEQFF.

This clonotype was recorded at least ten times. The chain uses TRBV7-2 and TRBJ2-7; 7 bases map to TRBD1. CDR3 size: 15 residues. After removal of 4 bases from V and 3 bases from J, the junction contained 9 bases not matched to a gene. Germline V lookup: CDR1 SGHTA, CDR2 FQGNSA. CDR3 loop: CASSSSGTVYYEQYF. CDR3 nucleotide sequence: TGTGCCAGCAGCTCCTCCGGGACAGTATACTACGAGCAGTACTTC.

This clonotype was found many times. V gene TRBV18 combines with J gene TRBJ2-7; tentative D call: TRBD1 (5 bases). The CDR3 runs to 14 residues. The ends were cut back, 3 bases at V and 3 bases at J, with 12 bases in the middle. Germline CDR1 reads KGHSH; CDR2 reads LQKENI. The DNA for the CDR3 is TGTGCCAGCTCACCGACAGAGCGTGGCTACGAGCAGTACTTC. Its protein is CASSPTERGYEQYF.

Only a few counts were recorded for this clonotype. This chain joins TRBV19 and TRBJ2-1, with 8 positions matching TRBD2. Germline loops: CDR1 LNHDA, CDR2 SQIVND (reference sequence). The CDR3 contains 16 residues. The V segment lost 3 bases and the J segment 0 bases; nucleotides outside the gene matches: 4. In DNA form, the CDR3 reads TGTGCCAGTAGTATTTTAGCGGGGAACTCCTACAATGAGCAGTTCTTC. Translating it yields CASSILAGNSYNEQFF.